This T cell receptor (beta chain) was documented in a study of T cells in women clearing cervical HPV infection (dated by TCRdb to 2016 to 2019). Context from the whole study: The cases were about two dozen women with histologically confirmed HPV16-related CIN3 or worse, and 2 of those women had invasive cancers. For cases, the median interval between lesion detection and blood sampling was over 130 days, with an interquartile range of roughly 80 to 200 days. Blood from cases was drawn at the visit where the lesion was first identified, while blood from controls was drawn once the infection was no longer detected. A median age of almost 35 years was observed in cases versus approximately 40 in controls, and no significant differences in baseline characteristics were found. Cases and controls were matched on age within five years and on year of sample collection. Since HLA typing was available for only a few women, HLA type could not be ruled out as a confounder. An exploratory proof-of-principle case-control study, nested within the Guanacaste HPV Natural History Study in Costa Rica, was conducted to compare TCR repertoires across cervical HPV16 outcomes. The 20 to 30 controls were women who cleared a single incident HPV16 infection within 12 months without developing precancer or cancer. Five blinded duplicates per group were added as quality controls, giving approximately 60 samples: approximately 50 participants and ten or so replicates. In the parent cohort, some 9,900 women aged 18 or older were enrolled in Guanacaste, Costa Rica, during about 1992 to 1994 and then followed for under nine years. What the research found in general, with its limitations: Random forest classifiers combining richness and V gene abundances distinguished cases from controls with an estimated AUC of more than 0.8. Whether associations preceded infection or resulted from infection could not be shown with the cross-sectional design, and effector/memory subsets and HPV-specific T cells were not isolated. Lower TRBV6-7 relative abundance was observed in cases than in controls (about 0.099% versus 0.17%; Bonferroni P = 0.0008). Across sequencing depths, CIN3+ cases showed significantly higher TCR repertoire richness than controls, but evenness did not differ between the groups. Because the number of T cells in each sample was unknown, differences in richness could reflect differing T-cell content rather than repertoire biology.

TCR beta CDR3 regions were amplified by multiplex PCR from an average of roughly 1.3 ug genomic DNA per sample using the immunoSEQ assay. The assay corrected primer bias using a complete synthetic TCR repertoire to establish an amplification baseline. Amplicons were sequenced on the Illumina platform. In the source study's methods: Sequences were error-corrected by clustering with frequency ratios and a modified nearest-neighbor algorithm, then analyzed in the immunoSEQ Analyzer with IMGT gene definitions. At each rarefaction depth, TCR richness and evenness were averaged across 20 rarefaction repeats, and samples with fewer sequences than that depth were excluded. Wilcoxon rank sum tests with FDR correction were used to compare V, D and J gene relative abundances between the groups. An intraclass correlation of around 96% for TCR richness and an average of roughly 76% across some 69 gene segments were obtained from the blinded duplicates. TCRdb took over this immuneACCESS table, retaining in-frame rearrangements with V and J assigned. Such tables are incomplete; in checked studies, under half of the missing clones stem from an unresolved V gene, and the remainder is unexplained. V and J calls and clone size follow that table, whereas D and trimming were derived from the DNA. For this sample, the table gives tens of thousands of clones. The ten top clones hold 1.4% of the sample.

For CDR1 and CDR2, the germline V gene lists SQVTM and ANQGSEA. The cysteine opens and the phenylalanine closes a CDR3 of 13 amino acids. Shown are 30 bases from within the CDR3, in frame from base 1. The junction shows trimming of 5 bases on V and 5 bases on J, plus 15 bases between the germline ends. Details on this clone: Which antigen it targets is not known. The read is 3 residues too short to cover the CDR3 end, so that end is filled in from the germline J gene.

Every participant had a single incident cervical HPV16 infection, and prevalent HPV16 infections were excluded. Cervical HPV DNA was detected by MY09/MY11 PCR, and genotyping was performed by dot-blot hybridization. About 15 mL of heparinized blood were centrifuged, and the buffy coat was aliquoted, frozen at -30°C, then stored at -80°C. QIAGEN kits were used to extract genomic DNA from the buffy coat specimens. The chain is made from TRBV29-1 and TRBJ2-5, with the D segment identity uncertain. The clonotype originates from a woman between 18 and 69 years old with a cervical HPV16 infection that either progressed to CIN3+ or cleared (not recorded which). Material: blood buffy coat. CDR3 DNA (partial): TGCAGCGTTTTCCCGGTCCTAAAGGAGACC. Its protein product is CSVFPVLKET. The whole CDR3 reads CSVFPVLKETQYF.